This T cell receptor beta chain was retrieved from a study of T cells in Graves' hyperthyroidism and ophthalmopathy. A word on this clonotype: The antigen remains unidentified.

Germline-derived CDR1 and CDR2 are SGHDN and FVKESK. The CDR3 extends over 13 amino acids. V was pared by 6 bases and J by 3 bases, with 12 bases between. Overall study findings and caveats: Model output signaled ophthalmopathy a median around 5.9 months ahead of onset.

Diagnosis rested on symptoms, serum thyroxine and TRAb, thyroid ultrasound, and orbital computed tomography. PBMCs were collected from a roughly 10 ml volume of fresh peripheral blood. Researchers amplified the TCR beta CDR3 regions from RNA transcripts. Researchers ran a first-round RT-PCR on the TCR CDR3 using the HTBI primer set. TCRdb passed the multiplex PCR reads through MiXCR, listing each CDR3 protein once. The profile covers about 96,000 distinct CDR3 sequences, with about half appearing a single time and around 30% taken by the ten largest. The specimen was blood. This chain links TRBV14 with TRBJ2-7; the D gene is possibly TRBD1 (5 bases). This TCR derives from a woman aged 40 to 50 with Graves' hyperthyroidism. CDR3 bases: TGTGCCAGCAGTCCAGGACACCTCTACGAGCAGTACTTC. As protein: CASSPGHLYEQYF.